Following are 18 T cell receptor beta chains from one sample sequenced in a study of T cells in Graves' hyperthyroidism and ophthalmopathy. Researchers took RNA transcripts and amplified the TCR beta CDR3 regions from them. Carried out on the TCR CDR3, a first-round RT-PCR used the HTBI primer set. TCRdb fed the multiplex PCR reads into MiXCR, producing one record per CDR3 protein. The sample has about 180,000 distinct CDR3 sequences, about a sixth seen once. The sequenced sample was blood. These receptors all come from a woman aged 45-65 years with Graves' hyperthyroidism.

About this clonotype itself: A much larger clone sits a single nucleotide away, making a read error possible. The chain is built from TRBV7-9 and TRBJ1-1; weak D call: TRBD1 (5 bases). CDR3 size: 15 residues. Germline V gene data show CDR1 as SEHNR and CDR2 as FQNEAQ (reference sequence). V was trimmed by 5 bases and J by 3 bases, leaving 16 bases between them. The CDR3 region is CASSTWTRRDTEAFF. In nucleotides, the CDR3 is TGTGCCAGCAGCACATGGACAAGGAGGGACACTGAAGCTTTCTTT. The variable domain in full, completed from reference TRBV7-9 and TRBJ1-1, reads DTGVSQNPRHKITKRGQNVTFRCDPISEHNRLYWYRQTLGQGPEFLTYFQNEAQLEKSRLLSDRFSAERPKGSFSTLEIQRTEQGDSAMYLCASSTWTRRDTEAFFGQGTRLTVV.

This clonotype was observed many times. The chain uses TRBV19 and TRBJ2-2, with D hard to call. Looked up from germline, CDR1 is LNHDA and CDR2 is SQIVND (reference sequence). CDR3 size: 16 residues. Trimming removed 5 bases at V and 3 bases at J, with 16 bases between. CDR3 coding DNA: TGTGCCAGTAGTTCCATCCCCACGGTGTACACCGGGGAGCTGTTTTTT. Protein sequence: CASSSIPTVYTGELFF.

This clonotype appeared many times. The gene calls are TRBV15 and TRBJ2-1; 11 nucleotides match TRBD1. Trimming at V came to 7 bases and at J to 6 bases, leaving 5 bases not matched to a gene. The CDR3 has 14 residues. CDR1 is LNHNV, CDR2 YYDKDF, per germline (reference sequence). This chain's CDR3 is CATMGQGEGNEQFF. CDR3 nucleotides: TGTGCCACCATGGGACAGGGGGAGGGCAATGAGCAGTTCTTC.

This clonotype was detected only a few times. Given a much more abundant clone one base away, this may be a read error. This chain joins TRBV5-1 and TRBJ1-5; possible D gene TRBD1, 6 bases. The CDR3 totals 13 residues. Germline CDR1 and CDR2: SGHRS and YFSETQ. Here the CDR3 reads CVSSLGASQPQHF. CDR3 nucleotides: TGCGTCAGCAGCTTGGGGGCGAGTCAGCCCCAGCATTTT.

This clonotype was counted at least ten times. The chain has TRBV18 and TRBJ2-5, with unresolved D. Trimming removed 3 bases at V and 1 base at J, with 9 bases between. CDR3 length equals 14 residues. Germline V gene lookup returns CDR1 KGHSH and CDR2 LQKENI. Written as DNA, the CDR3 is TGTGCCAGCTCACCGGGCCACCTCCAAGAGACCCAGTACTTC. Protein product: CASSPGHLQETQYF.

This clonotype was detected many times. This chain uses TRBV5-1 with TRBJ2-6; 7 bases agree with TRBD1. CDR3 length: 17 amino acids. Trimming cost V 4 bases and J 0 bases; bases outside gene matches: 7. CDR1 SGHRS and CDR2 YFSETQ come from the germline V gene. The CDR3 DNA reads as TGCGCCAGCAGCGGCCGGGACAGACCCTCTGGGGCCAACGTCCTGACTTTC. This gives the protein CASSGRDRPSGANVLTF. Complete variable domain (other parts from reference TRBV5-1 and TRBJ2-6): KAGVTQTPRYLIKTRGQQVTLSCSPISGHRSVSWYQQTPGQGLQFLFEYFSETQRNKGNFPGRFSGRQFSNSRSEMNVSTLELGDSALYLCASSGRDRPSGANVLTFGAGSRLTVL.

This clonotype occurred many times. The chain is built from TRBV7-3 and TRBJ2-1; 7 bases line up with TRBD2. CDR3 size: 15 residues. J was trimmed by 5 bases and V by 0 bases; bases with no gene match: 4. Germline CDR1 reads SGHTA; CDR2 reads FQGTGA. CDR3 residues: CASSLTWGGNNEQFF. The CDR3 DNA sequence: TGTGCCAGCAGCTTAACCTGGGGGGGAAACAATGAGCAGTTCTTC.

The table lists this clonotype with many counts. This chain uses TRBV13 with TRBJ2-3; no clear D. The CDR3 contains 12 residues. Germline V gene sequence: CDR1 PRHDT, CDR2 FYEKMQ (reference sequence). Between the trimmed V and J ends, which lost 3 bases and 11 bases, there was a span of 12 bases. CDR3 DNA: TGTGCCAGCAGCTTGGCCGGTCCCGGGCAGTATTTT. Its translation is CASSLAGPGQYF.

This clonotype was seen ten or more times. V gene TRBV12-3 or TRBV12-4 combines with J gene TRBJ2-2; TRBD1 agrees at 9 bases. CDR3 length: 19 residues. V trimming: 4 bases; J trimming: 2 bases; junction bases outside the gene matches: 14. Written as DNA, the CDR3 is TGTGCCAGCAGTTCCGGAGACAGGGGGGGATACCTTAACACCGGGGAGCTGTTTTTT. This translates into CASSSGDRGGYLNTGELFF.

The chain employs TRBV28 and TRBJ2-5, with TRBD2 as a possible D gene (6 bases). The germline gives CDR1 MDHEN, CDR2 SYDVKM. The V and J ends lost 6 bases and 3 bases respectively, with 20 bases between them. The CDR3 consists of 16 residues. The CDR3 DNA follows: TGTGCCAGCAGCCACTGGGGACTCTCGGGAAAAGAGACCCAGTACTTC. This gives the protein CASSHWGLSGKETQYF.

In this sample, this clonotype turned up many times. This rearrangement joins TRBV6-2 or TRBV6-3 to TRBJ2-7; tentatively, D is TRBD2 (7 bases). CDR1 and CDR2 from the germline V gene are MNHEY and SVGEGT. The V and J ends lost 2 bases and 4 bases respectively, with 9 bases between them. This CDR3 region has 13 residues. CDR3 nucleotides: TGTGCCAGCAGTTACGCGGGGGCATACGAGCAGTACTTC. Translating it yields CASSYAGAYEQYF.

The rearrangement uses TRBV9 and TRBJ2-4; D is perhaps TRBD1 or TRBD2 (5 bases each). This CDR3 region has 17 residues. Per germline, CDR1 SGDLS and CDR2 YYNGEE. Trimming removed 4 bases from V and 0 bases from J, with 17 bases in between. This chain's CDR3 is CASSSGTQGLAKNIQYF. CDR3 sequence (DNA): TGTGCCAGCAGCTCGGGGACCCAGGGCTTAGCCAAAAACATTCAGTACTTC.

This clonotype has a count of ten or more. The rearrangement uses TRBV9 and TRBJ1-1; D gene uncertain. The CDR3 length is 19 residues. CDR1 is SGDLS and CDR2 is YYNGEE in the germline V gene. V was trimmed by 0 bases and J by 0 bases, leaving 21 bases between them. CDR3 sequence reads: CASSVGPTSRAAMNTEAFF. The CDR3 coding sequence is TGTGCCAGCAGCGTAGGCCCAACCTCTCGGGCAGCCATGAACACTGAAGCTTTCTTT.

This clonotype turned up a few times. The chain employs TRBV7-2 and TRBJ2-1; 9 bases match TRBD2. V was pared by 5 bases and J by 3 bases, with 32 bases of the junction left unmatched. CDR1 is SGHTA, CDR2 FQGNSA, per germline. This CDR3 contains 24 residues. The CDR3 loop reads CASSTRKKLGLREDSGGYYNEQFF. The CDR3 DNA is TGTGCCAGCAGCACAAGAAAGAAGTTGGGACTGCGCGAAGATAGCGGGGGTTACTACAATGAGCAGTTCTTC.

A few counts support this clonotype. The chain couples TRBV9 to TRBJ2-2; no clear D gene. Trimming stripped 0 bases from V and 3 bases from J, with 9 bases between. The germline V gene encodes CDR1 SGDLS and CDR2 YYNGEE. The length of the CDR3 is 15 residues. The CDR3 nucleotides are TGTGCCAGCAGCGTAGTTGGTACCTACACCGGGGAGCTGTTTTTT. Translated, it gives CASSVVGTYTGELFF.

This chain links TRBV4-3 with TRBJ2-7; 7 bases are shared with TRBD1. Losses at the gene ends were 1 base for V and 3 bases for J; bases not matched to a gene: 12. This CDR3 spans 17 amino acids. Germline CDR1 reads LGHNA; CDR2 reads YSLEER. CDR3 sequence (DNA): TGCGCCAGCAGCCAAGGGTGGACAGGTGGAACTCTCTACGAGCAGTACTTC. It translates to CASSQGWTGGTLYEQYF.

This clonotype was observed many times. The chain joins TRBV19 to TRBJ2-2; weak D call: TRBD1 (5 bases). The CDR3 loop spans 13 amino acids. From germline, CDR1 is LNHDA and CDR2 SQIVND (reference sequence). The V end was cut by 6 bases, the J end by 5 bases, with 10 bases between. The CDR3 DNA sequence: TGTGCCAGTAGCCTACAGGTTACCGGGGAGCTGTTTTTT. Its translation is CASSLQVTGELFF.

In its sample, this clonotype was seen many times. The rearrangement links TRBV2 to TRBJ1-6, with D uncertain. This CDR3 region has 12 residues. The V and J ends lost 8 bases and 9 bases respectively, with 11 bases between them. CDR1 SNHLY and CDR2 FYNNEI come from the germline V gene. The CDR3 sequence: CASERAVSPLHF. The CDR3 region has the DNA TGTGCCAGCGAAAGGGCGGTTTCACCCCTCCACTTT.